This TCR beta chain derives from a study of beta chain features in type 1 diabetes. Expressed TCRB transcripts were sequenced, since all the RNA that had been isolated was reverse transcribed. The method was immunoSEQ multiplex PCR; TCRdb's version includes in-frame clones alone and lacks a portion of them. Counted here are around 500,000 clones, roughly 11% occurring once; the ten biggest clones make up about 0.045%. The origin of this receptor is a woman aged 18-30 years in good health. Sequenced input: naive CD4+ T cells from blood.

CDR3 loop: CASSQEQGYEQFF. In nucleotides, the CDR3 is TGTGCCAGCAGCCAAGAACAGGGTTATGAGCAGTTCTTC. The chain carries TRBV4-2 and TRBJ2-1; TRBD1 might be the D (6 bases). V was clipped by 0 bases and J by 8 bases, with 8 bases between them. Germline CDR1 reads LGHNA; CDR2 reads YNFKEQ. This CDR3 comprises 13 residues.